This T cell receptor (beta chain) was documented in a study of technical replicates of blood from a handful of donors. The CDR3 contains 17 residues. From germline, CDR1 is SSHAT and CDR2 FNYEAQ (reference sequence). TCRdb keeps only in-frame clones here, not all; method: immunoSEQ multiplex PCR. The repertoire has 70,000 to 80,000 clones, around 97% of them found once; the top ten carry roughly 0.21%. Sequenced sample: T cells isolated from PBMCs. The TCR sequence derives from a human donor in good health. The chain is built from TRBV7-7 and TRBJ1-3, with 9 bases fitting TRBD1. DNA of the CDR3: TGTGCTAACCGACTCCCCCTATATGACGACAGGGGGGACACCATATATTTT. Translated, it gives CANRLPLYDDRGDTIYF.